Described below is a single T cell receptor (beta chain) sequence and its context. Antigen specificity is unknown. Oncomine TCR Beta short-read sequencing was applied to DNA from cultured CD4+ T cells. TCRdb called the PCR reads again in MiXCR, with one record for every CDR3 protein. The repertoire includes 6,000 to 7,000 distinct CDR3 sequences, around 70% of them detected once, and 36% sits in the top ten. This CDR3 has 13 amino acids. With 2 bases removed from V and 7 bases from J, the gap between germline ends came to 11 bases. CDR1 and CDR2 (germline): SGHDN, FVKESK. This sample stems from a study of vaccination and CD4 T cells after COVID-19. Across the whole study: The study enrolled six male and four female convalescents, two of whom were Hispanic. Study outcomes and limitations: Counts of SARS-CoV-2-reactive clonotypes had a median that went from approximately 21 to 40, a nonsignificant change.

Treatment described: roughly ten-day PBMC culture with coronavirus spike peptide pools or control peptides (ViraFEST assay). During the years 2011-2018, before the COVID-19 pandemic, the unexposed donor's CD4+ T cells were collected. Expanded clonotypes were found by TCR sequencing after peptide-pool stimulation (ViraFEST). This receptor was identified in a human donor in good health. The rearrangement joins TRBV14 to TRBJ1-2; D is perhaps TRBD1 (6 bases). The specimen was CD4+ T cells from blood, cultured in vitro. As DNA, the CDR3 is TGTGCCAGCAGCCAACAGGGGTTTGGTGGCTACACCTTC. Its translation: CASSQQGFGGYTF.